The rows below give T cell receptor beta chains drawn from one sample of a study of blood T cell repertoires in COVID-19. The table came from immunoSEQ multiplex PCR; TCRdb's copy has only in-frame clones and leaves some out. The sample lists 150,000 to 200,000 clones, approximately 83% seen once, with around 7% in the top ten. Specimen: peripheral blood. All receptors come from a woman between 40 and 50 years old with COVID-19, enrolled during active disease. CDR3s include the opening cysteine and the closing phenylalanine or tryptophan. A row's size may be missing; if present it is once, few, many or a size class.

TRBV19,TRBJ2-2,-,CASKWEAGAGGELFF
TRBV6-4,TRBJ1-2,-,CASSDSLGGAYGYTF
TRBV23-1,TRBJ1-1,-,CASMTGRAEAFF
TRBV7-8,TRBJ1-6,once,CASSLVSGANSPLHF
TRBV7-2,TRBJ2-1,-,CASSSQGASYNEQFF
TRBV9,TRBJ1-4,once,CASSALTGVNEKLFF
TRBV6-6,TRBJ1-3,-,CASSSGGGQGNTIYF
TRBV27,TRBJ2-2,-,CASSHGTGGVGELFF
TRBV27,TRBJ2-7,-,CASSLSYGNEQYF
TRBV28,TRBJ2-3,-,CASSYWGDRGGTDTQYF
TRBV5-5,TRBJ1-1,-,CASSLDGVLQAFF
TRBV6-4,TRBJ1-1,-,CASSVGSQQGAFF
TRBV6-5,TRBJ1-6,-,CASSYKGDDSPLHF
TRBV9,TRBJ2-1,-,CASSVEGAGGDHEQFF
TRBV9,TRBJ1-6,-,CASRAVPGDNSPLHF
TRBV6-5,TRBJ2-3,-,CASTLGGNLDTQYF
TRBV9,TRBJ1-2,few,CASSVVELWGYTF
TRBV21-1,TRBJ2-7,-,CASSPGGLTGGDF
TRBV5-1,TRBJ1-3,-,CASSLDGNGNTIYF
TRBV5-6,TRBJ2-7,-,CASSSPTGNEQYF
TRBV11-3,TRBJ1-1,-,CASSPRDRGQGNTEAFF
TRBV24-1,TRBJ1-6,-,CATSDTGREGSPLHF
TRBV18,TRBJ1-6,few,CASSLNRDSPLHF
TRBV5-6,TRBJ1-2,-,CASSLRAGGYTF
TRBV19,TRBJ2-7,once,CASSQKQGAHEQYF
TRBV14,TRBJ1-6,-,CASSQDRTDNSPLHF
TRBV6-5,TRBJ2-2,-,CASSAQGPNTGELFF
TRBV19,TRBJ2-3,-,CASNAELSTDTQYF
TRBV5-6,TRBJ1-2,few,CASSLWRTQEGYTF
TRBV14,TRBJ2-4,-,CASSPRLAGGLKDIQYF
TRBV6-5,TRBJ2-1,-,CASSYQSSGSSNEQFF
TRBV3-1/TRBV3-2,TRBJ2-1,once,CASSLKGVLYNEQFF
TRBV13,TRBJ2-3,-,CASSLDEGPRTDTQYF
TRBV19,TRBJ2-2,-,CASRGGTRANTGELFF
TRBV13,TRBJ1-2,-,CASRDREWGYTF
TRBV5-6,TRBJ1-5,-,CASSKDRVHQPQHF
TRBV7-7,TRBJ2-6,-,CASSPSSGANVLTF
TRBV9,TRBJ1-3,-,CASSEGQGLSGNTIYF
TRBV3-1/TRBV3-2,TRBJ2-5,-,CASSLLAGNLYF
TRBV11-3,TRBJ1-1,-,CASSSDRRTEAFF
TRBV7-9,TRBJ2-3,many,CASSLGQTGSRTDTQYF
TRBV28,TRBJ1-6,-,CASSLTAGMNNSPLHF
TRBV9,TRBJ2-1,-,CAIPPKTGGGLGEQFF
TRBV27,TRBJ1-4,-,CASRGASREKLFF
TRBV5-1,TRBJ1-1,-,CASSWDRGRDAFF
TRBV9,TRBJ2-1,-,CASSVDLLAAYNEQFF
TRBV25-1,TRBJ1-2,-,CASSEWGTGASCTF
TRBV25-1,TRBJ1-5,-,CASSESSQGNQPQHF
TRBV7-2,TRBJ2-3,-,CASNFLGPADTQYF
TRBV7-8,TRBJ1-4,once,CASSPQLRGLGEKLFF
TRBV24-1,TRBJ1-5,-,CATSDLSGQPQHF
TRBV28,TRBJ2-5,-,CASSFSGTGKETQYF
TRBV9,TRBJ2-3,few,CASSVGGSGDTQYF
TRBV5-1,TRBJ2-3,-,CASSLLTSTDTQYF
TRBV23-1,TRBJ2-2,-,CATKDSAFPREKYTGELFF
TRBV19,TRBJ1-6,once,CASSIAGGLRSPLHF
TRBV11-2,TRBJ1-6,once,CASSLVWSPLHF
TRBV28,TRBJ2-7,once,CASNGRGYEQYF
TRBV4-1,TRBJ1-4,-,CASSQGISRGNEKLFF